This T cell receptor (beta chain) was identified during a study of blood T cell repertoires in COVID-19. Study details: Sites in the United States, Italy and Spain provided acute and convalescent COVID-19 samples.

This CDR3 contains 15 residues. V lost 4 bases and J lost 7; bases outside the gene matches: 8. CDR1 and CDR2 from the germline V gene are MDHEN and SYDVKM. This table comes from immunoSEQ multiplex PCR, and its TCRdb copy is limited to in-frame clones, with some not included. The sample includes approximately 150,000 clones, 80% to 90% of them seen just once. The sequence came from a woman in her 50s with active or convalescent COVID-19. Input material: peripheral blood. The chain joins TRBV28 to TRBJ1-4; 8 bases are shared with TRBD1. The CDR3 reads CASSSQGAHSEKLFF. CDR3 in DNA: TGTGCCAGCAGTTCGCAGGGGGCCCACAGTGAAAAACTGTTTTTT.